The entry below gives a single TCR beta chain sequence along with its context. Its specificity is unknown. This sample is part of a study of shared clonotypes between healthy human individuals. For the study at large: A donor's plate count was three for CD4 naive and three for CD4 memory; CD8 naive had two and CD8 memory one.

Study-wide points: Sampling covered blood only; tissue repertoires likely differ.

Sorted-subset replicate PCR reactions contained roughly 210 ng DNA, corresponding to some 28,000 T cell genomes. Sequencing used immunoSEQ multiplex PCR; TCRdb keeps in-frame clones, though not all of them. The sample holds approximately 2.5 million clones; approximately 90% are singletons and the top ten take roughly 0.13%. CDR1 and CDR2 (germline): SGHDT, YYEEEE. V was pared by 3 bases and J by 1 base, with 9 bases between. The CDR3 contains 14 residues. This chain uses TRBV5-6 with TRBJ2-3; D is uncertain. Sequenced: naive CD4+ T cells sorted from blood. The subset: CD45RA+ positively selected. The TCR sequence derives from a man younger than 35 in good health. In nucleotides, the CDR3 is TGTGCCAGCAGCTCCGACCGGGGCACAGATACGCAGTATTTT. This sequence encodes CASSSDRGTDTQYF.